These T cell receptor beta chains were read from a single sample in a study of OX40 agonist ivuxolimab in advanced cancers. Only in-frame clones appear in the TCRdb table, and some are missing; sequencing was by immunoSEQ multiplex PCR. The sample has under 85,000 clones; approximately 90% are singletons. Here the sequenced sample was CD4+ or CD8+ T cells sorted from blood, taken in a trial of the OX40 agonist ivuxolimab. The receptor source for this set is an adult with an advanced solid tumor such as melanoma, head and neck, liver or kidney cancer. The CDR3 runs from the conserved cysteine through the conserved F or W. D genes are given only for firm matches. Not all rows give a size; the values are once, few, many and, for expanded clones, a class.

TGTGCCAGCACCGGAGCCCGGGTGGATCAGCCCCAGCATTTT	CASTGARVDQPQHF	TRBV7-8	TRBJ1-5	-	-
TGTGCCAGCAGCTTAGCAGGGGAGACCCAGTACTTC	CASSLAGETQYF	TRBV7-6	TRBJ2-5	-	-
TGTGCCAGCAGCCCCGGGGCAGCACAAGAGACCCAGTACTTC	CASSPGAAQETQYF	TRBV9	TRBJ2-5	-	-
TGTGCCAGCAGGGAAACAGGGAACCAGCCCCAGCATTTT	CASRETGNQPQHF	TRBV2	TRBJ1-5	-	few
-	CVRSQVGVGATSTDTQYF	TRBV7-5	TRBJ2-3	-	-
TGTGCCAGTAGTATCAGAACGGATGGCTACACCTTC	CASSIRTDGYTF	TRBV19	TRBJ1-2	-	-
TGTGCCAGCAGCCAAGAGGGACAGCCCAGTTTTTGGGAGCAGTACTTC	CASSQEGQPSFWEQYF	TRBV4-2	TRBJ2-7	TRBD1	-
TGTGCCAGCAGCCAAGTGGACAGGGAGAACGAGCAGTACTTC	CASSQVDRENEQYF	TRBV4-2	TRBJ2-7	TRBD1	-
TGTGCCAGCAGTTTAGGACTAGCGGGGGGCAATGAGCAGTTCTTC	CASSLGLAGGNEQFF	TRBV28	TRBJ2-1	TRBD2	-
TGTGCCAGCAGGTACGGGTTCTCGGGGGCCAACGTCCTGACTTTC	CASRYGFSGANVLTF	TRBV28	TRBJ2-6	-	-
TGTGCCAGCAGCTTATCAAGACAGGGAACAGATACGCAGTATTTT	CASSLSRQGTDTQYF	TRBV11-3	TRBJ2-3	TRBD1	-
TGTGCCAGCTCCCGAACAGGGGGGAACTACGAGCAGTACTTC	CASSRTGGNYEQYF	TRBV18	TRBJ2-7	TRBD1	-
TGTGCCAGCAGCGTAGGGGAGGGGGCGCGACCCTATGGCTACACCTTC	CASSVGEGARPYGYTF	TRBV9	TRBJ1-2	TRBD1	-
TGTGCCAGCAGTGAAGCGTTCCAGGGGTCGGGTGGCTACACCTTC	CASSEAFQGSGGYTF	TRBV2	TRBJ1-2	-	-
TGTGCCAGCAGCTACTTGTCCGGAGATACGCAGTATTTT	CASSYLSGDTQYF	TRBV5-4	TRBJ2-3	-	-
TGCAGCGTCAGGGACAGGGTGACCAAAAACATTCAGTACTTC	CSVRDRVTKNIQYF	TRBV29-1	TRBJ2-4	TRBD1	-
TGTGCCAGTGAGCCAAGTCTCACCACCGGGGCCAACGTCCTGACTTTC	CASEPSLTTGANVLTF	TRBV5-4	TRBJ2-6	-	-
TGTGCCAGCAGTTTAGGCAGGGTTCCTGAAGCTTTCTTT	CASSLGRVPEAFF	TRBV28	TRBJ1-1	-	-
TGTGCCAGCAGTCCCAATAGAGGGGCGACTGTTTATGGCTACACCTTC	CASSPNRGATVYGYTF	TRBV2	TRBJ1-2	-	-
TGCGCCAGCAGCTCTGGGACTGGCGACTACAATGAGCAGTTCTTC	CASSSGTGDYNEQFF	TRBV5-1	TRBJ2-1	-	-
TGTGCCAGCAGCTTAGTCGGAAACACCATATATTTT	CASSLVGNTIYF	TRBV13	TRBJ1-3	-	-
TGTGCCAGCAGCCCGGACGGGGCAACTAATGAAAAACTGTTTTTT	CASSPDGATNEKLFF	TRBV5-4	TRBJ1-4	-	-
TGTGCCAGCAGCTCGACTCCGGGAGAAAAATATGGCTACACCTTC	CASSSTPGEKYGYTF	TRBV5-6	TRBJ1-2	-	once
TGTGCCAGTACCCAGACAGTGGGAAGAAACACCATATATTTT	CASTQTVGRNTIYF	TRBV19	TRBJ1-3	-	-
TGTGCCAGCAGCACAGGACAGGGGAACACTGAAGCTTTCTTT	CASSTGQGNTEAFF	TRBV7-8	TRBJ1-1	TRBD1	-
TGCGCCAGCAGCCAGGACAGGGAAATTTCACCCCTCCACTTT	CASSQDREISPLHF	TRBV5-1	TRBJ1-6	TRBD1	-
TGTGCCAGCAGCTTAGCACTAAATTCACCCCTCCACTTT	CASSLALNSPLHF	TRBV7-9	TRBJ1-6	-	-
TGTGCCAGCAGCTTAGGCAGGGTTCCAGACACTGAAGCTTTCTTT	CASSLGRVPDTEAFF	TRBV7-6	TRBJ1-1	-	-
TGTGCCAGCAGCCCGGGGACGGTTAACTATGGCTACACCTTC	CASSPGTVNYGYTF	TRBV5-4	TRBJ1-2	-	-
TGTGCCAGCAGCTCCCGGACGGGAGGGGTCACTGAAGCTTTCTTT	CASSSRTGGVTEAFF	TRBV7-8	TRBJ1-1	-	-
TGTGCCAGCAGCCCGGAGGGACGGTCCTACGAGCAGTACTTC	CASSPEGRSYEQYF	TRBV2	TRBJ2-7	-	-
TGTGCCAGCAGTGCTGGGCGGGGCGCCCCCAGCACCGGGGAGCTGTTTTTT	CASSAGRGAPSTGELFF	TRBV6-4	TRBJ2-2	-	-
TGTGCCAGCAGCTTAGCGGGGAACACTGAAGCTTTCTTT	CASSLAGNTEAFF	TRBV13	TRBJ1-1	-	once
TGTGCCAGCAGCGTCGGACAGGGCGTTCCAGATACGCAGTATTTT	CASSVGQGVPDTQYF	TRBV9	TRBJ2-3	TRBD1	-
TGCGCCAGCAGTTCCGGCGGGGAGAGTGAAAAACTGTTTTTT	CASSSGGESEKLFF	TRBV10-1	TRBJ1-4	-	-
TGTGCCAGCAGTCTCCGGGGTCAGCCCCAGCATTTT	CASSLRGQPQHF	TRBV6-1	TRBJ1-5	-	-
TGTGCCAGCAGTATACGAGTTGGCGGGGAGCTGTTTTTT	CASSIRVGGELFF	TRBV11-3	TRBJ2-2	-	-
TGTGCCAGCAGTTACGTGGGGGCTGGAAACACCATATATTTT	CASSYVGAGNTIYF	TRBV28	TRBJ1-3	-	-
TGTGCCACCAGCAGAGCCCCCCCTTCGCCCCAGTACTTC	CATSRAPPSPQYF	TRBV15	TRBJ2-5	-	-
TGTGCCAGTAGTCAATTCGACAGACCTTACTACACCGGGGAGCTGTTTTTT	CASSQFDRPYYTGELFF	TRBV19	TRBJ2-2	-	-
TGTGCCAGCTCACCCACTAGCGGGGGGAGGACAGATACGCAGTATTTT	CASSPTSGGRTDTQYF	TRBV18	TRBJ2-3	TRBD2	once